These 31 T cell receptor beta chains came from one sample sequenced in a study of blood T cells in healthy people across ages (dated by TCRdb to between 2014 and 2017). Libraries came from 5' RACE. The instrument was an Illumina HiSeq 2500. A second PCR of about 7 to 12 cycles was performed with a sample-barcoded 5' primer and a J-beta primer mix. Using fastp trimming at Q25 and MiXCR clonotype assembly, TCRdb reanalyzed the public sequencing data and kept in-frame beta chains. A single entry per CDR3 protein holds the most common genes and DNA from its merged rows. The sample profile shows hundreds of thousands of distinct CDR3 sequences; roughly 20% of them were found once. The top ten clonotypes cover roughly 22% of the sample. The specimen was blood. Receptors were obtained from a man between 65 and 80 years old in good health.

CDR3: CASSTGLAGVETQYF. The CDR3 nucleotides read TGTGCCAGCAGCACGGGACTAGCGGGTGTGGAGACCCAGTACTTC. The V and J genes are TRBV7-2 and TRBJ2-5, with TRBD2 matching over 12 bases. The CDR3 extends over 15 amino acids. Trimming cost V 5 bases and J 5 bases; bases outside gene matches: 6. Per germline, CDR1 SGHTA and CDR2 FQGNSA.

The CDR3 sequence: CASSPSSVPSEAFF. CDR3 DNA: TGTGCCAGCAGCCCCAGTAGCGTCCCCTCTGAAGCTTTCTTT. The V call is TRBV11-2, the J call TRBJ1-1; D not certain. The germline V and J ends were trimmed by 5 bases and 6 bases, with 16 bases remaining between them. The CDR3 has 14 residues. Looked up from germline, CDR1 is SGHAT and CDR2 is FQNNGV. Filled out from reference TRBV11-2 and TRBJ1-1, the complete variable domain reads EAGVAQSPRYKIIEKRQSVAFWCNPISGHATLYWYQQILGQGPKLLIQFQNNGVVDDSQLPKDRFSAERLKGVDSTLKIQPAKLEDSAVYLCASSPSSVPSEAFFGQGTRLTVV.

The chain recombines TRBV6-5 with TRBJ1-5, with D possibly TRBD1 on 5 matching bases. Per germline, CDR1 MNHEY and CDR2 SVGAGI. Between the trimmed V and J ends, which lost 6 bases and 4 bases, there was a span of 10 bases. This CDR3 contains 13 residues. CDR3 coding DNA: TGTGCCAGCAGCTGGACAAAGAATCAGCCCCAGCATTTT. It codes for CASSWTKNQPQHF.

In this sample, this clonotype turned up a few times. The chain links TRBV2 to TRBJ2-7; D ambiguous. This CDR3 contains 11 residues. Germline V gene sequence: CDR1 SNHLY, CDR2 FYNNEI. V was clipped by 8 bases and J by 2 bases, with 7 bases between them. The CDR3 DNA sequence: TGTGCCAGCGGGTTTGCCTACGAGCAGTACGTC. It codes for CASGFAYEQYV.

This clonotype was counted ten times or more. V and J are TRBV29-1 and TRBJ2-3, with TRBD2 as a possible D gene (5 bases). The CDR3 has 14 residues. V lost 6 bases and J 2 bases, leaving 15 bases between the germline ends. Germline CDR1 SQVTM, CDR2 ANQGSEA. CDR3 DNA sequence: TGCAGCGTGCGCGGGCGACCAAACACAGATACGCAGTATTTT. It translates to CSVRGRPNTDTQYF.

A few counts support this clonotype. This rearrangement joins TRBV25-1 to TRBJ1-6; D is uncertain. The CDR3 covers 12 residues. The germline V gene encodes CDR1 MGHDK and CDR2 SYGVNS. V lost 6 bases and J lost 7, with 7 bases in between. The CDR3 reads CASREVNSPLHF. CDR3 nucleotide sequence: TGTGCCAGCAGGGAGGTGAATTCACCCCTCCACTTT.

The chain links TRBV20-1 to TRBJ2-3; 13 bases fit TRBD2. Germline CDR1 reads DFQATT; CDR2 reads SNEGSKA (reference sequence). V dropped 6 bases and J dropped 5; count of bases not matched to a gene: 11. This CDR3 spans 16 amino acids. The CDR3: CSASRTSGSGEDTQYF. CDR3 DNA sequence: TGCAGTGCCAGTAGGACTAGCGGGAGCGGGGAAGATACGCAGTATTTT.

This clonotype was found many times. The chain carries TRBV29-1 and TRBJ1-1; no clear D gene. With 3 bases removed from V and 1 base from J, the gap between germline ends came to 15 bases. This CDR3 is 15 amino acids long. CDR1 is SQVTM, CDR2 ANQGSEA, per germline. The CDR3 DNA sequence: TGCAGCGTTGAGCCAGGCGGGCCCCCGAACACTGAAGCTTTCTTT. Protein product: CSVEPGGPPNTEAFF.

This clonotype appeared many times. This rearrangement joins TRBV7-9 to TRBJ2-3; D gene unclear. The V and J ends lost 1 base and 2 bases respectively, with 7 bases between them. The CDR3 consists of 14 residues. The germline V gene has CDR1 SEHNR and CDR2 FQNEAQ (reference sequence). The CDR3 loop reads CASSLGYSTDTQYF. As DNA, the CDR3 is TGTGCCAGCAGCTTAGGATACTCCACAGATACGCAGTATTTT.

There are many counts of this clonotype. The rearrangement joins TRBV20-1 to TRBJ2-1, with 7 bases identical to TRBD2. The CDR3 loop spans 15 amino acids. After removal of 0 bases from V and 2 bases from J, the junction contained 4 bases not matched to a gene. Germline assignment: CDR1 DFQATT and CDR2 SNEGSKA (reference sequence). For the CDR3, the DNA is TGCAGTGCTAGAGATCCTAGCGGTACCTACAATGAGCAGTTCTTC. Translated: CSARDPSGTYNEQFF.

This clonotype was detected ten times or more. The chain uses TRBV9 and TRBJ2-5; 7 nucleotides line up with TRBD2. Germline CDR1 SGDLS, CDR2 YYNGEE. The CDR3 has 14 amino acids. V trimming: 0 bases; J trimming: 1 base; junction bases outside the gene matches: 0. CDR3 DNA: TGTGCCAGCAGCGTAGGACTAGCCCAAGAGACCCAGTACTTC. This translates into CASSVGLAQETQYF.

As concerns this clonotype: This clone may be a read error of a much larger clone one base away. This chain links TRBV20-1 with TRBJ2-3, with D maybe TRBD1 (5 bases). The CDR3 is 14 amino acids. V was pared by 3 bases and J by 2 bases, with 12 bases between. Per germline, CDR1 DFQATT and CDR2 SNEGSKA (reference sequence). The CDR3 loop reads CSARGRVATDTQYF. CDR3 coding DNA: TGCAGTGCTAGGGGGCGTGTCGCCACAGATACGCAGTATTTT.

CDR3 residues: CASSYNEGNTIYF. The DNA for the CDR3 is TGTGCCAGCAGTTATAATGAAGGAAACACCATATATTTT. This sequence joins TRBV6-5 and TRBJ1-3; D not certain. The CDR3 has 13 residues. Germline assignment: CDR1 MNHEY and CDR2 SVGAGI. Trimming left V 3 bases short and J 4 bases short, with 7 bases between.

The CDR3 here is CSATSAGELYSTDTQYF. The CDR3 nucleotides are TGCAGTGCCACGTCAGCGGGGGAGCTTTATAGCACAGATACGCAGTATTTT. The genes are TRBV20-1 and TRBJ2-3; TRBD2 matches 8 bases. CDR3 length equals 17 residues. With 6 bases clipped from V and 0 bases from J, the junction kept 14 bases outside the gene matches. CDR1 and CDR2 (germline): DFQATT, SNEGSKA (reference sequence).

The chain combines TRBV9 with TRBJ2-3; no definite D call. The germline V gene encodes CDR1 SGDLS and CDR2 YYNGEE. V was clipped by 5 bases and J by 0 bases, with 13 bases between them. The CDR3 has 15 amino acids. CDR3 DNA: TGTGCCAGCAGTACGCAGGACGTTAGCACAGATACGCAGTATTTT. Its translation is CASSTQDVSTDTQYF.

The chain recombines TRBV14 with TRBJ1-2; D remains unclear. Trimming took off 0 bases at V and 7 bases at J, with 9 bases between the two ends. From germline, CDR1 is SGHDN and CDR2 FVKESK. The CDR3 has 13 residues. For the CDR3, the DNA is TGTGCCAGCAGCCAAGATGAAGGTCGTGGCTACACCTTC. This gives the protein CASSQDEGRGYTF.

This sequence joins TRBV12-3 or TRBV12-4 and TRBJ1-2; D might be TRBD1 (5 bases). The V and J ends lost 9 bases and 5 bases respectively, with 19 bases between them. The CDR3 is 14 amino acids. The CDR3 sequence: CARKPEAGSYGYTF. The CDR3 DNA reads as TGTGCCAGAAAACCTGAGGCAGGGAGTTATGGCTACACCTTC.

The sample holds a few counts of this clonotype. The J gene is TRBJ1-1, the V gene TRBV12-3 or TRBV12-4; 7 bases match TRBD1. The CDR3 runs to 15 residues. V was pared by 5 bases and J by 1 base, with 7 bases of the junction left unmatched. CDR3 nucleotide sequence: TGTGCCAGCAGTCCCCCGACAGGGACGAACACTGAAGCTTTCTTT. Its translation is CASSPPTGTNTEAFF.

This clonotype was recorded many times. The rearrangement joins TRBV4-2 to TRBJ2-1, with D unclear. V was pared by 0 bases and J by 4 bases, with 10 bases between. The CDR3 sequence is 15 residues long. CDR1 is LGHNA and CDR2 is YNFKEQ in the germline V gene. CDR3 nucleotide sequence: TGTGCCAGCAGCCAAGATTTGGCCGGGTACAATGAGCAGTTCTTC. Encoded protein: CASSQDLAGYNEQFF.

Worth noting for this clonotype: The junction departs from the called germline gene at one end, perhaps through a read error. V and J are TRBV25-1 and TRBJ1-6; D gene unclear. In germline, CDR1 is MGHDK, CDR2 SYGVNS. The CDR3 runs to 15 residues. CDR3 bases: TGCGCCAGCAGTGAATATGGGCGGAATAATTCACCCCTCCACTTT. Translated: CASSEYGRNNSPLHF.

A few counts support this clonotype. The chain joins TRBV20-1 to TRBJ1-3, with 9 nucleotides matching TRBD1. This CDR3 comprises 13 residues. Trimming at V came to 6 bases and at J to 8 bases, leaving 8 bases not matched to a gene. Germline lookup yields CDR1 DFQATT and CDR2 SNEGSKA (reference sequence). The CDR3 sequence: CSAPTGGSDTIYF. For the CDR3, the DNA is TGCAGTGCGCCGACAGGGGGGTCGGACACCATATATTTT.

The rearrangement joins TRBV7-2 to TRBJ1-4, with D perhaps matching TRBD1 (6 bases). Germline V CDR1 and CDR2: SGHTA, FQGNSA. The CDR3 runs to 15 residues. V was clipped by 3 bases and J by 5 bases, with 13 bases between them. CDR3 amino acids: CASSFLHRENEKLFF. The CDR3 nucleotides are TGTGCCAGCAGCTTCCTCCACAGGGAAAATGAAAAACTGTTTTTT.

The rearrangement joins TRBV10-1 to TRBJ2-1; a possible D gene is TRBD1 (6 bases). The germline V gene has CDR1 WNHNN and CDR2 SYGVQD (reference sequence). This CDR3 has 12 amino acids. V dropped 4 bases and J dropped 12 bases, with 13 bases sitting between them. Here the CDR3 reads CASSASGVGQFF. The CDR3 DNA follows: TGCGCCAGCAGTGCCTCAGGGGTCGGGCAGTTCTTC.

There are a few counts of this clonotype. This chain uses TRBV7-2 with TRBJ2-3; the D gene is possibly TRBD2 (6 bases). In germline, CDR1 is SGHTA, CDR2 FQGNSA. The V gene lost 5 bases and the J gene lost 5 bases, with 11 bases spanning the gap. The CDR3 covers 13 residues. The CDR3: CASSKNGGDTQYF. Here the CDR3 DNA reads TGTGCCAGCAGCAAAAACGGGGGAGATACGCAGTATTTT.

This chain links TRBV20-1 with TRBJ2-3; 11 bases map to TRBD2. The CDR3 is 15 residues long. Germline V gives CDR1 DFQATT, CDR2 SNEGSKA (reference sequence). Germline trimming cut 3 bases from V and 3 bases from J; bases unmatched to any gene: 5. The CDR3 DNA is TGCAGTGCTAGTAAACTAGCGGGAGTTACAGATACGCAGTATTTT. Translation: CSASKLAGVTDTQYF.

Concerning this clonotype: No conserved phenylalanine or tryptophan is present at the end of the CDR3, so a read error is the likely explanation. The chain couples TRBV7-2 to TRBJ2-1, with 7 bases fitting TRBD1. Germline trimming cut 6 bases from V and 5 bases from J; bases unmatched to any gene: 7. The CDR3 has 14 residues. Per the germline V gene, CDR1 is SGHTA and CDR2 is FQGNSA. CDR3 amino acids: CASRGAGGNNEQFI. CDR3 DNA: TGTGCCAGCAGGGGGGCAGGGGGTAACAATGAGCAGTTCATC.

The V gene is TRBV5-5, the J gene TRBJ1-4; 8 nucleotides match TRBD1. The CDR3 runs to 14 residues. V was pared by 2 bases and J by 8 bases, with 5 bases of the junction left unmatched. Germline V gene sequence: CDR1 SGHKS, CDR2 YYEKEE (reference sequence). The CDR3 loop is CASSFYTGGEKLFF. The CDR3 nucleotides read TGTGCCAGCAGCTTTTACACAGGGGGGGAAAAACTGTTTTTT.

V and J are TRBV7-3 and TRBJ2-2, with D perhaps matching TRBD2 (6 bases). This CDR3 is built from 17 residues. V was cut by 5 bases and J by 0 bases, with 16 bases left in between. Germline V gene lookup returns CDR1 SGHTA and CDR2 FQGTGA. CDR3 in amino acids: CASSPNLGGTNTGELFF. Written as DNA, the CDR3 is TGTGCCAGCAGCCCGAATTTGGGCGGGACGAACACCGGGGAGCTGTTTTTT.

The CDR3 protein is CASSLSRDYEQYF. In DNA form, the CDR3 reads TGTGCCAGCAGCTTAAGCAGGGACTACGAGCAGTACTTC. This rearrangement joins TRBV7-7 to TRBJ2-7, with a weak D call TRBD1 (5 bases). The length of the CDR3 is 13 residues. Germline CDR1 reads SSHAT; CDR2 reads FNYEAQ (reference sequence). V lost 2 bases and J 3 bases, leaving 8 bases between the germline ends.

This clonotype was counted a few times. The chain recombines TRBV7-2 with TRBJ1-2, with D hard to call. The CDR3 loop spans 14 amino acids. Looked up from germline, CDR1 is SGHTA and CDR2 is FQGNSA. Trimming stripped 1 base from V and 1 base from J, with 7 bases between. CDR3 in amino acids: CASSLVYRNYGYTF. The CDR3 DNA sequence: TGTGCCAGCAGCTTAGTGTACCGTAACTATGGCTACACCTTC. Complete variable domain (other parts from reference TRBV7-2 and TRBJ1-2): GAGVSQSPSNKVTEKGKDVELRCDPISGHTALYWYRQSLGQGLEFLIYFQGNSAPDKSGLPSDRFSAERTGGSVSTLTIQRTQQEDSAVYLCASSLVYRNYGYTFGSGTRLTVV.

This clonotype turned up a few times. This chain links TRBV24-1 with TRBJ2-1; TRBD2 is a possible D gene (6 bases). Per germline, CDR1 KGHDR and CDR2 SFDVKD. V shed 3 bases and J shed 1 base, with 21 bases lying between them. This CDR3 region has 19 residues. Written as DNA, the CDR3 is TGTGCCACCAGTGATCCCCCGGGGCCCGGGGGACCATCCTACAATGAGCAGTTCTTC. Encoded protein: CATSDPPGPGGPSYNEQFF.